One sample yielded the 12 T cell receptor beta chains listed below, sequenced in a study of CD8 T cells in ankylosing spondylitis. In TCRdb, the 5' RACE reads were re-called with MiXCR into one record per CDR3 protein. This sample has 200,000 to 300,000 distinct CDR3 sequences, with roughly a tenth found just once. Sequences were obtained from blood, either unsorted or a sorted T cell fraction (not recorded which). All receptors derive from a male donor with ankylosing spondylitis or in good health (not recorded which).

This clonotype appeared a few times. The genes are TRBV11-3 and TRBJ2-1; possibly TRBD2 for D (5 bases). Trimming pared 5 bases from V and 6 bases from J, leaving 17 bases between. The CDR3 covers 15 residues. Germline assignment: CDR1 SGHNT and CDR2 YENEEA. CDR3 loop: CASSPRGFMGNEQFF. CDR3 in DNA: TGTGCCAGCAGCCCCCGAGGGTTCATGGGCAATGAGCAGTTCTTC.

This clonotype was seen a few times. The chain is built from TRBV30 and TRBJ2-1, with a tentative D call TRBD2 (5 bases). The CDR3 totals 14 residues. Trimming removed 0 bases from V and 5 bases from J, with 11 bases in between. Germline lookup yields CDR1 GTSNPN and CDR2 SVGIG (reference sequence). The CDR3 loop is CAWSVLVGHNEQFF. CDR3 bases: TGTGCCTGGAGTGTACTAGTAGGTCACAATGAGCAGTTCTTC.

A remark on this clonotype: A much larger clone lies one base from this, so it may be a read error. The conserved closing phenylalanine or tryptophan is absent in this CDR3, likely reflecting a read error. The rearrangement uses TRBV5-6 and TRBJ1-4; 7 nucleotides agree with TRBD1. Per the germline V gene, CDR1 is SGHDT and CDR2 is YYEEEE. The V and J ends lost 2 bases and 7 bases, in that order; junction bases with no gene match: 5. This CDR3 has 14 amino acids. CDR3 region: CASSFKGAGEKLFS. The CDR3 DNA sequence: TGTGCCAGCAGCTTTAAGGGGGCGGGTGAAAAACTGTTTTCT.

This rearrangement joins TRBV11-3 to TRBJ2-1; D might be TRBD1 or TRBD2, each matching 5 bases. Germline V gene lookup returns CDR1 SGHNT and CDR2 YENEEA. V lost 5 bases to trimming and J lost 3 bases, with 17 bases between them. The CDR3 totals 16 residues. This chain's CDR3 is CASSPTRGSLYNEQFF. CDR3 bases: TGTGCCAGCAGCCCAACTCGGGGCAGCCTCTACAATGAGCAGTTCTTC.

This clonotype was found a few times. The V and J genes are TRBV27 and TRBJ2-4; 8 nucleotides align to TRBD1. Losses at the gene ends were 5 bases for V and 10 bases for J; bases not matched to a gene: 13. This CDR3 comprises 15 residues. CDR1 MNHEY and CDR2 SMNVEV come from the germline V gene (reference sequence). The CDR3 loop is CASSATTGVPGIQYF. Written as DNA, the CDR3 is TGTGCCAGCAGTGCCACGACAGGGGTGCCGGGGATTCAGTACTTC.

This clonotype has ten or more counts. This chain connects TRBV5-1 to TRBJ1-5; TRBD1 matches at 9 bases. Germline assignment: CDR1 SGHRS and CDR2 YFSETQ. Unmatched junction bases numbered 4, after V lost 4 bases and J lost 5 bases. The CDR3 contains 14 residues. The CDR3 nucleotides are TGCGCCAGCAGCGTGACAGGGGGGGATCAGCCCCAGCATTTT. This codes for CASSVTGGDQPQHF.

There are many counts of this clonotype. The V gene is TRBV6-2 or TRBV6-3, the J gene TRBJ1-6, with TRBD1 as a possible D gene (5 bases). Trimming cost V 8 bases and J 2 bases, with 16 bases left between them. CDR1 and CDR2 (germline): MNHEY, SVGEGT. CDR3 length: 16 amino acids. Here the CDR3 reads CASWEPRDAYNSPLHF. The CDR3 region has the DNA TGTGCCAGCTGGGAACCCCGGGACGCCTATAATTCACCCCTCCACTTT.

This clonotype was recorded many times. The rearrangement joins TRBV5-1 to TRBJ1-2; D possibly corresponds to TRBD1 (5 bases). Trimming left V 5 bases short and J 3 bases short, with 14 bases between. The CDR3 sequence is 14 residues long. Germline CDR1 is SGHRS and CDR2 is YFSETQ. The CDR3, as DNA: TGCGCCAGCAGGACAGTAGGGACGGACTATGGCTACACCTTC. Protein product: CASRTVGTDYGYTF.

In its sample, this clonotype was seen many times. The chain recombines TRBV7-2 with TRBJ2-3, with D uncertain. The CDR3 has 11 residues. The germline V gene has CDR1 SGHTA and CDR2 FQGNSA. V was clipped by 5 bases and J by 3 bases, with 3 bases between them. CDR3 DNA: TGTGCCAGCAGCCAGACAGATACGCAGTATTTT. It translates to CASSQTDTQYF.

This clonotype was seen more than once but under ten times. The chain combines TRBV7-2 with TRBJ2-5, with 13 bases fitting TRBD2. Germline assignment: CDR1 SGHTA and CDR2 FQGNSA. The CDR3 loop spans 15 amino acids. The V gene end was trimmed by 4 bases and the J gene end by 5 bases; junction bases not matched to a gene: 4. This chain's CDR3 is CASSSGTSGTETQYF. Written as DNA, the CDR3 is TGTGCCAGCAGCTCCGGGACTAGCGGGACCGAGACCCAGTACTTC.

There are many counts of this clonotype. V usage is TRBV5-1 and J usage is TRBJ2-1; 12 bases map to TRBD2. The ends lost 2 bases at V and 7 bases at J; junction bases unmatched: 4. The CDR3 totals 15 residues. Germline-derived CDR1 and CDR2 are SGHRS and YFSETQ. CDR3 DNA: TGCGCCAGCAGCTTAGGACTAGCGGGGCAGAATGAGCAGTTCTTC. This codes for CASSLGLAGQNEQFF.

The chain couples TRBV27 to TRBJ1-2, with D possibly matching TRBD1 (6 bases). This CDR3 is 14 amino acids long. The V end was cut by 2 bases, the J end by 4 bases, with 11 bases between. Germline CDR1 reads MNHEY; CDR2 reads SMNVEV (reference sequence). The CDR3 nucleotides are TGTGCCAGCAGTTTAGGGGCAGGGGTCTATGGCTACACCTTC. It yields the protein CASSLGAGVYGYTF.